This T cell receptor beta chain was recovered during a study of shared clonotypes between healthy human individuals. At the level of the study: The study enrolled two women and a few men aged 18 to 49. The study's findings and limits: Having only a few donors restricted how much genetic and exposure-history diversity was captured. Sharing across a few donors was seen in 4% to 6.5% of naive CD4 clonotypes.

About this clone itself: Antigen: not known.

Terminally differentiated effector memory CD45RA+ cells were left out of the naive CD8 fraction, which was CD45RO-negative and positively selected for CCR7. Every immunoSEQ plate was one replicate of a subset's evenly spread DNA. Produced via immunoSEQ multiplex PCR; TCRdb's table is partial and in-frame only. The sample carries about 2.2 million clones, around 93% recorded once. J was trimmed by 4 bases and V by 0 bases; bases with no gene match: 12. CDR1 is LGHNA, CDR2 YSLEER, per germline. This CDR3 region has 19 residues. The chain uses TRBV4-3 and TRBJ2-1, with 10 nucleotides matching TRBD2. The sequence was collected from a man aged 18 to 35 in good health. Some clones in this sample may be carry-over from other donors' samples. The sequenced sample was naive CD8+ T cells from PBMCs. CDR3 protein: CASSQDLVLAGAGYNEQFF. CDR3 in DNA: TGCGCCAGCAGCCAAGATCTAGTGCTAGCGGGAGCGGGATACAATGAGCAGTTCTTC.